This T cell receptor beta chain appears in the sequencing data of a study of PD-L1 blockade in urothelial cancer. Across the whole study: Atezolizumab 1,200 mg was given intravenously every 3 weeks, starting 2014. Blood was evaluated 3 weeks (second dose) and 6 weeks after therapy began.

Germline assignment: CDR1 SGDLS and CDR2 YYNGEE. CDR3 length: 14 amino acids. Trimming at V came to 2 bases and at J to 6 bases, leaving 6 bases not matched to a gene. The assay was immunoSEQ multiplex PCR, and TCRdb's table has in-frame clones only and misses some. This sample has about 110,000 clones, with around 85% found just once. The starting material was PBMCs, obtained around atezolizumab (anti-PD-L1) treatment. The rearrangement links TRBV9 to TRBJ2-3, with 7 bases identical to TRBD1. The TCR sequence derives from a middle-aged man with urothelial cancer. The CDR3 DNA follows: TGTGCCAGCAGCGTCCAAGGACAGGCGGATACGCAGTATTTT. The encoded protein is CASSVQGQADTQYF.